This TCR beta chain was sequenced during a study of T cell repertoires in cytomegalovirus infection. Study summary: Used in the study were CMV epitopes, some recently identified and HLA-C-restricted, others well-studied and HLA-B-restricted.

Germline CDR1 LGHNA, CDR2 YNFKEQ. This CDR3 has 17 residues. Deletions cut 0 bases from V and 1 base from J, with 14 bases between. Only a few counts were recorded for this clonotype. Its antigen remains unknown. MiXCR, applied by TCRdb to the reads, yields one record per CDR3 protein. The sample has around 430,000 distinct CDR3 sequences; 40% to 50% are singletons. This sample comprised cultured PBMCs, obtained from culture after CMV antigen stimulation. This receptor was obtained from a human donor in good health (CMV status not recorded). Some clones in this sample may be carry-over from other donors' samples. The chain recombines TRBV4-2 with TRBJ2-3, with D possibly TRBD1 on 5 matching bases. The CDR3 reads CASSQELMQGGTDTQYF. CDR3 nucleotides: TGTGCCAGCAGCCAAGAGTTAATGCAAGGGGGCACAGATACGCAGTATTTT.